Presented here are 24 T cell receptor beta chains from one specimen sequenced in a study of OX40 agonist ivuxolimab in advanced cancers. Produced via immunoSEQ multiplex PCR; TCRdb's table is partial and in-frame only. The sample records roughly 79,000 clones, roughly 90% being singletons. Material: CD4+ or CD8+ T cells sorted from blood, obtained in a trial of the OX40 agonist ivuxolimab. Receptor source: an adult with an advanced solid tumor such as melanoma, head and neck, liver or kidney cancer.

The chain joins TRBV7-3 to TRBJ2-3; either TRBD1 or TRBD2 may fit D (6 bases each). CDR1 is SGHTA, CDR2 FQGTGA, per germline. The CDR3 has 14 residues. V gave up 5 bases and J gave up 5 bases, with 14 bases separating them. The CDR3 here is CASSRPGAVDTQYF. Here the CDR3 DNA reads TGTGCCAGCAGCCGTCCGGGGGCAGTAGATACGCAGTATTTT.

The chain employs TRBV6-1 and TRBJ2-5; D unclear. CDR1 is MNHNS, CDR2 SASEGT, per germline. This CDR3 is built from 15 residues. With 6 bases removed from V and 7 bases from J, the gap between germline ends came to 21 bases. As DNA, the CDR3 is TGTGCCAGCAGGAACGACCGTGCTAATTATGGGACCCAGTACTTC. It yields the protein CASRNDRANYGTQYF.

The rearrangement joins TRBV11-3 to TRBJ2-2; TRBD1 might be the D (5 bases). The V gene's germline CDR1 is SGHNT and CDR2 YENEEA. The ends were cut back, 2 bases at V and 0 bases at J, with 7 bases in the middle. The CDR3 has 15 residues. CDR3 protein: CASSLSTANTGELFF. The DNA for the CDR3 is TGTGCCAGCAGCTTATCGACAGCGAACACCGGGGAGCTGTTTTTT.

This chain links TRBV7-8 with TRBJ2-7; maybe TRBD1 (6 bases). The CDR3 extends over 16 amino acids. Germline V CDR1 and CDR2: SGHVS, FQNEAQ. V lost 5 bases and J lost 0, with 17 bases in between. CDR3: CASSGPGQFLSYEQYF. CDR3 nucleotides: TGTGCCAGCAGCGGCCCCGGACAGTTCCTCTCCTACGAGCAGTACTTC.

V gene TRBV5-1 combines with J gene TRBJ1-6; 9 nucleotides agree with TRBD1. V was pared by 2 bases and J by 5 bases, with 5 bases of the junction left unmatched. Germline CDR1 reads SGHRS; CDR2 reads YFSETQ. The CDR3 extends over 16 amino acids. The CDR3 DNA reads as TGCGCCAGCAGCTTACAACAGGGGGCCAATAATTCACCCCTCCACTTT. It yields the protein CASSLQQGANNSPLHF.

DNA of the CDR3: TGTGCCAGCAGCTTACGTTGGCAGGGCGATACCGGGGAGCTGTTTTTT. It encodes CASSLRWQGDTGELFF. This sequence joins TRBV11-3 and TRBJ2-2, with TRBD1 as a possible D gene (5 bases). Trimming took off 2 bases at V and 5 bases at J, with 15 bases between the two ends. In germline, CDR1 is SGHNT, CDR2 YENEEA. The CDR3 covers 16 residues.

This sequence joins TRBV5-1 and TRBJ1-3; D gene uncertain. Per the germline V gene, CDR1 is SGHRS and CDR2 is YFSETQ. V gave up 2 bases and J gave up 2 bases, with 11 bases separating them. This CDR3 is built from 15 residues. CDR3 region: CASSFRGDAGNTIYF. The DNA of the CDR3 is TGCGCCAGCAGCTTCCGGGGTGACGCTGGAAACACCATATATTTT.

This chain uses TRBV5-4 with TRBJ2-5; 9 bases map to TRBD2. The germline gives CDR1 SGHNT, CDR2 YYREEE (reference sequence). This CDR3 has 14 residues. The J segment lost 0 bases and the V segment lost 7 bases, leaving 4 bases of the junction unmatched. The CDR3 loop is CASGASGNQETQYF. The CDR3 bases are TGTGCCAGCGGGGCTAGCGGGAACCAAGAGACCCAGTACTTC. The full variable domain, its missing parts supplied by reference TRBV5-4 and TRBJ2-5, is ETGVTQSPTHLIKTRGQQVTLRCSSQSGHNTVSWYQQALGQGPQFIFQYYREEENGRGNFPPRFSGLQFPNYSSELNVNALELDDSALYLCASGASGNQETQYFGPGTRLLVL.

The chain uses TRBV14 and TRBJ2-1; unclear D gene. This CDR3 is built from 11 residues. V lost 1 base and J lost 9, with 4 bases in between. CDR1 and CDR2 (germline): SGHDN, FVKESK. The CDR3 is CASSQAIEQFF. CDR3 in DNA: TGTGCCAGCAGCCAAGCAATTGAGCAGTTCTTC.

V usage is TRBV7-3 and J usage is TRBJ2-3; TRBD2 matches at 8 bases. CDR1 and CDR2 from the germline V gene are SGHTA and FQGTGA. V dropped 1 base and J dropped 0; count of bases not matched to a gene: 6. The CDR3 runs to 17 residues. CDR3 region: CASSLNGLAVSTDTQYF. DNA of the CDR3: TGTGCCAGCAGCTTAAATGGACTAGCAGTTAGCACAGATACGCAGTATTTT.

CDR3 bases: TGTGCCAGCAGCTTATCGGGACTTGACACCGGGGAGCTGTTTTTT. Translating gives CASSLSGLDTGELFF. The chain couples TRBV5-6 to TRBJ2-2; weak D call: TRBD2 (6 bases). Germline V gives CDR1 SGHDT, CDR2 YYEEEE. This CDR3 contains 15 residues. V lost 2 bases, J lost 3 bases, and 11 bases lay in between.

This clone came up once. The chain employs TRBV5-4 and TRBJ1-1; D is perhaps TRBD1 (5 bases). The V end was cut by 2 bases, the J end by 1 base, with 9 bases between. Germline V gene sequence: CDR1 SGHNT, CDR2 YYREEE (reference sequence). The length of the CDR3 is 14 residues. The CDR3: CASSLRGTNTEAFF. CDR3 sequence (DNA): TGTGCCAGCAGCTTACGGGGGACGAACACTGAAGCTTTCTTT.

The chain employs TRBV5-4 and TRBJ1-1; weak D call: TRBD1 (5 bases). Germline-derived CDR1 and CDR2 are SGHNT and YYREEE (reference sequence). There are 14 residues in the CDR3. The V gene lost 2 bases and the J gene lost 1 base, with 9 bases spanning the gap. The CDR3 bases are TGTGCCAGCAGCTTTAACAGGCAGAACACTGAAGCTTTCTTT. As protein: CASSFNRQNTEAFF.

V gene TRBV5-1 combines with J gene TRBJ2-3, with D perhaps matching TRBD1 or TRBD2 (5 bases each). With 0 bases removed from V and 6 bases from J, the gap between germline ends came to 23 bases. Per germline, CDR1 SGHRS and CDR2 YFSETQ. The CDR3 spans 18 residues. Here the CDR3 reads CASSLGRNLGVYVDTQYF. The CDR3 DNA is TGCGCCAGCAGCTTGGGGCGGAACCTGGGGGTTTACGTGGATACGCAGTATTTT.

The chain links TRBV13 to TRBJ2-7, with 8 positions matching TRBD2. CDR3 length: 11 residues. In germline, CDR1 is PRHDT, CDR2 FYEKMQ (reference sequence). The V and J ends lost 5 bases and 9 bases, in that order; junction bases with no gene match: 3. This CDR3 is CASSQGTRQYF. In DNA form, the CDR3 reads TGTGCCAGCAGCCAAGGGACTAGGCAGTACTTC. Full variable domain (outside the CDR3, taken from reference TRBV13 and TRBJ2-7): AAGVIQSPRHLIKEKRETATLKCYPIPRHDTVYWYQQGPGQDPQFLISFYEKMQSDKGSIPDRFSAQQFSDYHSELNMSSLELGDSALYFCASSQGTRQYFGPGTRLTVT.

The chain recombines TRBV19 with TRBJ2-5; D is uncertain. V lost 3 bases and J 13 bases, leaving 15 bases between the germline ends. Germline-derived CDR1 and CDR2 are LNHDA and SQIVND (reference sequence). The CDR3 sequence is 12 residues long. The CDR3 is CASSMRSAPMYF. The CDR3 DNA sequence: TGTGCCAGTAGTATGAGAAGCGCTCCCATGTACTTC.

This chain connects TRBV27 to TRBJ1-5; perhaps TRBD1 as D (5 bases). V dropped 6 bases and J dropped 6 bases, with 12 bases sitting between them. The CDR3 is 13 residues long. Germline CDR1 and CDR2: MNHEY and SMNVEV (reference sequence). CDR3 sequence: CASSLLGAQPQHF. The CDR3 bases are TGTGCCAGCAGCTTGCTCGGGGCTCAGCCCCAGCATTTT.

The chain links TRBV5-1 to TRBJ1-1; D may be TRBD1 (5 bases). Trimming took off 4 bases at V and 2 bases at J, with 9 bases between the two ends. The CDR3 has 13 amino acids. CDR1 is SGHRS and CDR2 is YFSETQ in the germline V gene. CDR3 DNA sequence: TGCGCCAGCAGCACGGGACCCAACACTGAAGCTTTCTTT. It is translated as CASSTGPNTEAFF.

The J gene is TRBJ2-7, the V gene TRBV30, with 7 bases matching TRBD2. There are 14 residues in the CDR3. From germline, CDR1 is GTSNPN and CDR2 SVGIG (reference sequence). V was clipped by 7 bases and J by 0 bases; unmatched bases: 9. DNA for the CDR3: TGTGCCTCAACCCCGAGGACTAGCTCCTACGAGCAGTACTTC. Translated: CASTPRTSSYEQYF. The complete variable domain, with remaining parts taken from reference TRBV30 and TRBJ2-7, reads SQTIHQWPATLVQPVGSPLSLECTVEGTSNPNLYWYRQAAGRGLQLLFYSVGIGQISSEVPQNLSASRPQDRQFILSSKKLLLSDSGFYLCASTPRTSSYEQYFGPGTRLTVT.

The genes are TRBV6-6 and TRBJ2-7, with TRBD1 as a possible D gene (6 bases). The CDR3 runs to 12 residues. The germline gives CDR1 MNHNY, CDR2 SVGAGI (reference sequence). V gave up 5 bases and J gave up 4 bases, with 9 bases separating them. The CDR3 sequence is CASSRQVYEQYF. CDR3 sequence (DNA): TGTGCCAGCAGTAGACAGGTTTACGAGCAGTACTTC.

V usage is TRBV6-6 and J usage is TRBJ2-1; D possibly uses TRBD1 or TRBD2 (6 bases each). The length of the CDR3 is 12 residues. V was clipped by 8 bases and J by 7 bases, with 12 bases between them. Germline CDR1 MNHNY, CDR2 SVGAGI (reference sequence). The CDR3 bases are TGTGCCAGCTCGCAGGGGACTAATGAGCAGTTCTTC. Its translation: CASSQGTNEQFF.

The genes are TRBV29-1 and TRBJ1-5, with 11 bases identical to TRBD1. Unmatched junction bases numbered 6, after V lost 4 bases and J lost 7 bases. This CDR3 region has 14 residues. The germline CDR1 and CDR2 sequences are SQVTM and ANQGSEA. The CDR3 region has the DNA TGCAGCGTTGCCGGGACAGGGGGGGAACAGCCCCAGCATTTT. Residues: CSVAGTGGEQPQHF.

The chain joins TRBV11-2 to TRBJ1-1; 9 bases align to TRBD1. CDR1 SGHAT and CDR2 FQNNGV come from the germline V gene. The CDR3 covers 13 residues. Germline trimming cut 4 bases from V and 5 bases from J; bases unmatched to any gene: 2. The CDR3 is CASSSDRGTEAFF. The CDR3 coding sequence is TGTGCCAGCAGCTCAGACAGGGGGACTGAAGCTTTCTTT.

The rearrangement uses TRBV7-2 and TRBJ2-1; 8 bases map to TRBD1. CDR1 is SGHTA and CDR2 is FQGNSA in the germline V gene. The V gene end was trimmed by 7 bases and the J gene end by 2 bases; junction bases not matched to a gene: 10. This CDR3 has 16 residues. The CDR3 nucleotides read TGTGCCAGCACCCCCAGGGGGCGGGCCACCTACAATGAGCAGTTCTTC. Translating gives CASTPRGRATYNEQFF.